Shown below are 25 T cell receptor beta chains from a single sample sequenced in a study of T cell responses to AZD1222 COVID-19 vaccine. The data were produced by immunoSEQ multiplex PCR, yet TCRdb's version contains in-frame clones alone and is incomplete. The sample shows 110,000 to 150,000 clones, about 93% of them seen only once. The starting material was peripheral blood, obtained on day 0 of AZD1222 vaccination. Every receptor here comes from an adult in good health.

The chain joins TRBV3-1 (or the pseudogene TRBV3-2) to TRBJ1-2, with no clear D. Germline values: CDR1 LGHDT, CDR2 YNNKEL (reference sequence). The CDR3 sequence is 13 residues long. Trimming pared 2 bases from V and 4 bases from J, leaving 8 bases between. In DNA form, the CDR3 reads TGTGCCAGCAGCCAAAAACTCGTCTATGGCTACACCTTC. It specifies CASSQKLVYGYTF.

CDR3 amino acids: CASSPGGTWNEKAFF. The CDR3 DNA reads TGTGCCAGCAGCCCTGGTGGGACATGGAACGAAAAAGCTTTCTTT. This sequence joins TRBV7-9 and TRBJ1-1, with D possibly matching TRBD1 (6 bases). The V end lost 5 bases, the J end lost 9 bases, and 22 bases lay between the germline ends. This CDR3 is built from 15 residues. Germline V gives CDR1 SEHNR, CDR2 FQNEAQ (reference sequence).

The chain joins TRBV28 to TRBJ1-2, with 10 nucleotides matching TRBD1. Germline CDR1 MDHEN, CDR2 SYDVKM. The CDR3 sequence is 13 residues long. Germline trimming cut 8 bases from V and 1 base from J; bases unmatched to any gene: 1. CDR3 nucleotide sequence: TGTGCCAGCCGGACAGGGGGTAACTATGGCTACACCTTC. Protein product: CASRTGGNYGYTF.

This clone was seen once. V is TRBV3-1 (or the pseudogene TRBV3-2) and J is TRBJ2-5; the D gene is possibly TRBD2 (6 bases). Trimming removed 1 base at V and 6 bases at J, with 9 bases between. The germline V gene encodes CDR1 LGHDT and CDR2 YNNKEL (reference sequence). This CDR3 spans 13 amino acids. The chain's CDR3 is CASSQVAGKTQYF. CDR3 DNA: TGTGCCAGCAGCCAAGTGGCGGGAAAGACCCAGTACTTC.

This clone was detected once. The chain has TRBV12-5 and TRBJ2-6; the D gene is possibly TRBD1 (6 bases). The germline V and J ends were trimmed by 1 base and 3 bases, with 10 bases remaining between them. This CDR3 is 16 amino acids long. CDR1 LGHNT and CDR2 FRNRAP come from the germline V gene. The CDR3 reads CASGLALRGGANVLTF. The CDR3, as DNA: TGTGCTAGTGGTTTGGCCCTCAGGGGTGGGGCCAACGTCCTGACTTTC.

The chain employs TRBV10-1 and TRBJ2-7, with no clear D. The CDR3 runs 13 residues. V gave up 8 bases and J gave up 4 bases, with 15 bases separating them. Looked up from germline, CDR1 is WNHNN and CDR2 is SYGVQD (reference sequence). The CDR3 DNA reads as TGCGCCAGCGAGTCAGGCGTTAAGTACGAGCAGTACTTC. Its translation: CASESGVKYEQYF.

This clone has just a few counts. The V call is TRBV7-2, the J call TRBJ2-4; possible D gene TRBD2, 5 bases. CDR3 length: 16 residues. Trimming removed 4 bases at V and 0 bases at J, with 13 bases between. The V gene's germline CDR1 is SGHTA and CDR2 FQGNSA. The CDR3 DNA sequence: TGTGCCAGCAGCTCCATTAGTGGACTAGCCAAAAACATTCAGTACTTC. Protein sequence: CASSSISGLAKNIQYF.

This clone was observed once. The rearrangement joins TRBV19 to TRBJ1-1; TRBD1 might be the D (5 bases). Germline V gene sequence: CDR1 LNHDA, CDR2 SQIVND (reference sequence). Trimming left V 7 bases short and J 4 bases short, with 7 bases between. CDR3 size: 11 residues. CDR3 nucleotides: TGTGCCAGTACAGGGCGCACTGAAGCTTTCTTT. It yields the protein CASTGRTEAFF.

The chain is built from TRBV3-1 (or the pseudogene TRBV3-2) and TRBJ1-3; D call uncertain. The CDR3 has 13 residues. Germline V gene data show CDR1 as LGHDT and CDR2 as YNNKEL (reference sequence). V gave up 0 bases and J gave up 9 bases, with 9 bases separating them. The CDR3 is CASSQELRTTIYF. CDR3 DNA sequence: TGTGCCAGCAGCCAAGAGTTGCGGACCACCATATATTTT.

V is TRBV25-1 and J is TRBJ2-5, with 7 bases aligning to TRBD2. V gave up 3 bases and J gave up 5 bases; unmatched junction bases: 9. The germline CDR1 and CDR2 sequences are MGHDK and SYGVNS. The CDR3 contains 15 residues. As DNA, the CDR3 is TGTGCCAGCAGTGATGCGAGCGGGGCATGGGAGACCCAGTACTTC. Its protein product is CASSDASGAWETQYF.

The rearrangement links TRBV5-4 to TRBJ1-5, with a weak D call TRBD1 (6 bases). V lost 0 bases, J lost 2 bases, and 15 bases lay in between. The CDR3 is 17 amino acids. The germline V gene has CDR1 SGHNT and CDR2 YYREEE (reference sequence). CDR3 bases: TGTGCCAGCAGCTTGGATCCGGGGGGGCTGGGCAATCAGCCCCAGCATTTT. Amino acid sequence: CASSLDPGGLGNQPQHF.

J is TRBJ2-5 and V is TRBV7-2; D is uncertain. V was cut by 0 bases and J by 5 bases, with 4 bases left in between. The CDR3 consists of 12 residues. Germline V gives CDR1 SGHTA, CDR2 FQGNSA. This CDR3 reads CASSLAWETQYF. In DNA form, the CDR3 reads TGTGCCAGCAGCTTAGCCTGGGAGACCCAGTACTTC.

This clone was counted once. The chain couples TRBV12-3 or TRBV12-4 to TRBJ1-1; unclear D gene. The CDR3 totals 12 residues. Trimming removed 6 bases at V and 10 bases at J, with 15 bases between. The CDR3 sequence: CASSIVGNRAFF. As DNA, the CDR3 is TGTGCCAGCAGCATTGTTGGCAACAGAGCTTTCTTT.

The chain combines TRBV6-6 with TRBJ2-1, with 8 bases fitting TRBD2. Trimming at V came to 8 bases and at J to 1 base, leaving 4 bases not matched to a gene. CDR1 MNHNY and CDR2 SVGAGI come from the germline V gene (reference sequence). The CDR3 sequence is 14 residues long. The chain's CDR3 is CASRGRTSYNEQFF. CDR3 nucleotide sequence: TGTGCCAGCCGCGGGAGGACTTCCTACAATGAGCAGTTCTTC.

The table lists this clone with a count of one. The V call is TRBV27, the J call TRBJ1-1; TRBD1 matches 9 bases. CDR1 is MNHEY, CDR2 SMNVEV, per germline (reference sequence). This CDR3 contains 14 residues. V was clipped by 6 bases and J by 5 bases; unmatched bases: 7. The CDR3 bases are TGTGCCAGCAGGACCGACAGGGGGTCGACTGAAGCTTTCTTT. Its translation: CASRTDRGSTEAFF.

The gene calls are TRBV5-5 and TRBJ2-2; D may be TRBD1 (5 bases). The CDR3 has 17 amino acids. Trimming removed 5 bases from V and 7 bases from J, with 24 bases in between. Germline CDR1 and CDR2: SGHKS and YYEKEE (reference sequence). The CDR3 DNA follows: TGTGCCAGCAGTCGTACCAGTATCTGGGGCGCAGACGGGGAGCTGTTTTTT. It translates to CASSRTSIWGADGELFF.

The chain uses TRBV12-3 or TRBV12-4 and TRBJ2-7; no clear D gene. The CDR3 spans 13 residues. V lost 4 bases and J lost 3, with 10 bases in between. The CDR3 DNA follows: TGTGCCAGCAGTTCGACAACCAACTACGAGCAGTACTTC. This encodes CASSSTTNYEQYF.

The chain recombines TRBV5-1 with TRBJ2-7; possible D gene TRBD1, 6 bases. The CDR3 is made up of 15 amino acids. The ends were cut back, 1 base at V and 5 bases at J, with 16 bases in the middle. Germline V CDR1 and CDR2: SGHRS, YFSETQ. The CDR3 sequence: CASSLRTVRVHEQYF. DNA for the CDR3: TGCGCCAGCAGCTTGAGGACAGTTCGCGTGCACGAGCAGTACTTC.

V gene TRBV3-1 (or the pseudogene TRBV3-2) combines with J gene TRBJ2-2; the match to TRBD2 covers 7 bases. After removal of 0 bases from V and 4 bases from J, the junction contained 2 bases not matched to a gene. The CDR3 runs 15 residues. CDR1 and CDR2 from the germline V gene are LGHDT and YNNKEL (reference sequence). In DNA, the CDR3 is TGTGCCAGCAGCCAAGAAGGCGGGAGCACCGGGGAGCTGTTTTTT. It is translated as CASSQEGGSTGELFF.

This clone was detected once. The chain combines TRBV28 with TRBJ1-5; no definite D call. The CDR3 has 13 amino acids. CDR1 and CDR2 from the germline V gene are MDHEN and SYDVKM. Between the trimmed V and J ends, which lost 3 bases and 5 bases, there was a span of 8 bases. The CDR3: CASSLNWDQPQHF. The CDR3 bases are TGTGCCAGCAGTTTGAACTGGGATCAGCCCCAGCATTTT.

The V gene is TRBV6-4, the J gene TRBJ2-2; TRBD1 aligns across 7 bases. The J segment lost 3 bases and the V segment lost 4 bases, leaving 8 bases of the junction unmatched. Germline V gene sequence: CDR1 MRHNA, CDR2 SNTAGT. The CDR3 runs 16 residues. The CDR3 loop is CASSGSGTEDTGELFF. DNA for the CDR3: TGTGCCAGCAGTGGATCCGGGACAGAAGACACCGGGGAGCTGTTTTTT.

The chain is built from TRBV5-1 and TRBJ1-3, with a weak D call TRBD1 (5 bases). V gave up 4 bases and J gave up 2 bases, with 13 bases separating them. The CDR3 consists of 15 residues. Germline CDR1 and CDR2: SGHRS and YFSETQ. The CDR3 nucleotides are TGCGCCAGCAGCCCAGACAGCTCGACTGGAAACACCATATATTTT. This gives the protein CASSPDSSTGNTIYF.

This clone showed up just a few times. This chain uses TRBV5-4 with TRBJ1-1, with 9 bases identical to TRBD1. Germline V gene data show CDR1 as SGHNT and CDR2 as YYREEE (reference sequence). J was trimmed by 5 bases and V by 4 bases; bases with no gene match: 6. The CDR3 extends over 14 amino acids. CDR3 DNA sequence: TGTGCCAGCAGCCAGGGACAGGGAAGGACTGAAGCTTTCTTT. Its protein is CASSQGQGRTEAFF.

The rearrangement joins TRBV10-3 to TRBJ1-5; D is undetermined. V lost 0 bases, J lost 4 bases, and 13 bases lay in between. This CDR3 has 16 residues. Per the germline V gene, CDR1 is ENHRY and CDR2 is SYGVKD. CDR3 sequence: CAISESGRMGNQPQHF. Written as DNA, the CDR3 is TGTGCCATCAGTGAGTCCGGCAGAATGGGAAATCAGCCCCAGCATTTT.

The chain combines TRBV15 with TRBJ2-2; 8 nucleotides line up with TRBD1. The J segment lost 1 base and the V segment lost 5 bases, leaving 6 bases of the junction unmatched. The germline CDR1 and CDR2 sequences are LNHNV and YYDKDF (reference sequence). The CDR3 sequence is 16 residues long. CDR3 nucleotide sequence: TGTGCCACCAGCCCGCGACAGGGGTGGAACACCGGGGAGCTGTTTTTT. Amino acid sequence: CATSPRQGWNTGELFF.